This entry features one T cell receptor beta chain sequence. These data belong to a study of early T cells in non-severe SARS-CoV-2 infection. Study summary: Bulk RNA from unsorted whole blood was sequenced; chains were unpaired.

TCRdb re-analysed the 5' RACE reads in MiXCR, keeping a single row per CDR3 protein. The table records approximately 40,000 distinct CDR3 sequences, roughly 11% of them present only once. The ends were cut back, 7 bases at V and 2 bases at J, with 13 bases in the middle. Germline V gives CDR1 ENHRY, CDR2 SYGVKD. The CDR3 sequence is 14 residues long. This chain links TRBV10-3 with TRBJ2-3; no clear D. The sample taken for sequencing was whole blood. This TCR was recovered from an adult who was a healthcare worker with PCR-confirmed SARS-CoV-2 infection or an uninfected control (not recorded which). This CDR3 is CAITSNGPTDTQYF. CDR3 bases: TGTGCCATCACTAGTAATGGGCCCACAGATACGCAGTATTTT.